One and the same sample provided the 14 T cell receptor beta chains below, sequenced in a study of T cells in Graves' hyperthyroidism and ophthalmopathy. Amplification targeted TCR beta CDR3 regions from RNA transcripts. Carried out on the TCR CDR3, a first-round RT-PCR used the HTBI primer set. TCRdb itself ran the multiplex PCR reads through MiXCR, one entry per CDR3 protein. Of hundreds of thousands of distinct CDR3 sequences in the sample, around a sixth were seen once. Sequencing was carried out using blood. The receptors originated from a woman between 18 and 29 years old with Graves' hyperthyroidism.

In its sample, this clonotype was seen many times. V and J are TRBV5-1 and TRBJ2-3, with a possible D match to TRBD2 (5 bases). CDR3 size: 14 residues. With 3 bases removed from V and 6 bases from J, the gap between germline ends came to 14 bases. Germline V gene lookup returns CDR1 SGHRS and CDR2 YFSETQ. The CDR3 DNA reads TGCGCCAGCAGCTCGGGGTGGGAAGTGGATACGCAGTATTTT. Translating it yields CASSSGWEVDTQYF. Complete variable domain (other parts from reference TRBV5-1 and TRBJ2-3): KAGVTQTPRYLIKTRGQQVTLSCSPISGHRSVSWYQQTPGQGLQFLFEYFSETQRNKGNFPGRFSGRQFSNSRSEMNVSTLELGDSALYLCASSSGWEVDTQYFGPGTRLTVL.

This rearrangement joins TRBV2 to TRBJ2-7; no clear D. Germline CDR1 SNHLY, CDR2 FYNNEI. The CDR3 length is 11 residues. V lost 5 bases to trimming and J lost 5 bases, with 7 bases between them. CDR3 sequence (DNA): TGTGCCAGCAGTTTACAAAACGAGCAGTACTTC. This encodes CASSLQNEQYF. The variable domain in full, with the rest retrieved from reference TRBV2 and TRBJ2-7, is EPEVTQTPSHQVTQMGQEVILRCVPISNHLYFYWYRQILGQKVEFLVSFYNNEISEKSEIFDDQFSVERPDGSNFTLKIRSTKLEDSAMYFCASSLQNEQYFGPGTRLTVT.

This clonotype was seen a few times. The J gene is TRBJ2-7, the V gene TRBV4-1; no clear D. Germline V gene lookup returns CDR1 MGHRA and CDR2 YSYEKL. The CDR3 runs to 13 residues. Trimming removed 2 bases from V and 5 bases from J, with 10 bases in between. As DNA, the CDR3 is TGCGCCAGCAGCCAACGAGTTAGTGACGAGCAGTACTTC. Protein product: CASSQRVSDEQYF.

This CDR3 reads CASSPEGGRETQYF. CDR3 DNA sequence: TGTGCCAGTAGCCCAGAGGGGGGGAGGGAGACCCAGTACTTC. The chain is built from TRBV19 and TRBJ2-5; tentative D call: TRBD2 (7 bases). The germline V gene has CDR1 LNHDA and CDR2 SQIVND (reference sequence). This CDR3 has 14 residues. V lost 6 bases and J lost 5, with 16 bases in between.

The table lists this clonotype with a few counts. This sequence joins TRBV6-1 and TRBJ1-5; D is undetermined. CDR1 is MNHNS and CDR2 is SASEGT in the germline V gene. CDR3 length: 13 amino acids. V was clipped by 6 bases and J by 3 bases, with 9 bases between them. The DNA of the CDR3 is TGTGCCAGCAGAAAGGGCATCAATCAGCCCCAGCATTTT. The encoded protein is CASRKGINQPQHF.

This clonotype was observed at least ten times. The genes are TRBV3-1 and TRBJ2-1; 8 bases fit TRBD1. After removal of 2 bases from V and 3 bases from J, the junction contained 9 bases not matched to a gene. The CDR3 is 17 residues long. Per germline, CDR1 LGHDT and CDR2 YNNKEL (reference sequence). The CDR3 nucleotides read TGTGCCAGCAGCCAATATGACAGGGGTAATATCTACAATGAGCAGTTCTTC. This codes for CASSQYDRGNIYNEQFF.

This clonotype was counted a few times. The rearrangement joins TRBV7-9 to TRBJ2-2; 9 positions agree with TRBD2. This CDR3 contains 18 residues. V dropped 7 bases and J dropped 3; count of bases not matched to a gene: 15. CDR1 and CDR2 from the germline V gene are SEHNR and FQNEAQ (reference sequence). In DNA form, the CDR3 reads TGTGCCAGCACCCCAATTCCCGGGACTAGCAGCTACACCGGGGAGCTGTTTTTT. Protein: CASTPIPGTSSYTGELFF.

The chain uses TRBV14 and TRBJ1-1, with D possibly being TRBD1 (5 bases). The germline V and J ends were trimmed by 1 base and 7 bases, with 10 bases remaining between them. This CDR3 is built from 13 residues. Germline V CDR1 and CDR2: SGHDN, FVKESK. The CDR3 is CASSQARVGEAFF. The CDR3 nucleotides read TGTGCCAGCAGCCAAGCCAGGGTAGGTGAAGCTTTCTTT.

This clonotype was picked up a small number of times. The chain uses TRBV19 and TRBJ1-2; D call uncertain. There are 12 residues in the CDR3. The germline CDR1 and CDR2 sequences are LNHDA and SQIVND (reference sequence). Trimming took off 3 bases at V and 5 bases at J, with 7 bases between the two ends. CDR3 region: CASSIPGYGYTF. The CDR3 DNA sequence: TGTGCCAGTAGTATTCCGGGATATGGCTACACCTTC.

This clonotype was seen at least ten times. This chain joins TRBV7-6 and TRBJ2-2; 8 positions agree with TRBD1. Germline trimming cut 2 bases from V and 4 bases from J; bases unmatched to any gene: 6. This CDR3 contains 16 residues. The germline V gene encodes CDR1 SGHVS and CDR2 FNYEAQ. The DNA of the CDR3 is TGTGCCAGCAGCTTACGACAGGGGCAGGGCACCGGGGAGCTGTTTTTT. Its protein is CASSLRQGQGTGELFF.

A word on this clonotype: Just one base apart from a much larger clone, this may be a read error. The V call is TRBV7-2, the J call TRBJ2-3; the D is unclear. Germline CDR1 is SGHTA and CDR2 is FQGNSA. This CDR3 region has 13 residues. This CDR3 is CAGSSFGADTQYF. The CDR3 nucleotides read TGTGCCGGCAGCTCCTTCGGTGCAGATACGCAGTATTTT.

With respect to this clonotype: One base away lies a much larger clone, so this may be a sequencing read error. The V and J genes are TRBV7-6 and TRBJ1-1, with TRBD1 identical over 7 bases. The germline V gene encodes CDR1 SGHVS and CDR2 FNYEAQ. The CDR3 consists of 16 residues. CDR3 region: CASSPGTEIMNTDAFF. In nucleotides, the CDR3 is TGTGCCAGCAGCCCCGGGACAGAAATTATGAACACTGACGCTTTCTTT.

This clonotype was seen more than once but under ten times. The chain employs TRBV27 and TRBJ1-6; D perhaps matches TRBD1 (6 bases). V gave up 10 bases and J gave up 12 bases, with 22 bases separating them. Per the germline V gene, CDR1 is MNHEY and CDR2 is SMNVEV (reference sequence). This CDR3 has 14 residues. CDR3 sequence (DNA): TGTGCCACTTACCGAAGTTTCGGACAGAGACCCCTCCACTTT. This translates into CATYRSFGQRPLHF.

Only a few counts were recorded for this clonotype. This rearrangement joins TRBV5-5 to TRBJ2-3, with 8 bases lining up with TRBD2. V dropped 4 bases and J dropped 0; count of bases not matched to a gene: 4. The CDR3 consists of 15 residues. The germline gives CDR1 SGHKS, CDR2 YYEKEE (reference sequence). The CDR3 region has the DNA TGTGCCAGCAGCCGGGAGGGGACTAGCACAGATACGCAGTATTTT. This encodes CASSREGTSTDTQYF.